This TCR beta chain originates from a study of T cell responses to AZD1222 COVID-19 vaccine. Turning to this clone: Its antigen is not identified.

TCRdb keeps only in-frame clones here, not all; method: immunoSEQ multiplex PCR. The table includes about 150,000 clones, roughly 86% detected once. Study conclusions and caveats: Baseline antibody screening turned up just a handful of seropositive AZD1222 recipients.

V was clipped by 7 bases and J by 6 bases, with 17 bases between them. CDR1 is MDHEN, CDR2 SYDVKM, per germline. The CDR3 sequence is 14 residues long. The sample was peripheral blood, taken 28 days after the second AZD1222 dose. This chain uses TRBV28 with TRBJ2-3; no reliable D call. The sequence was obtained from an adult who received the AZD1222 COVID-19 vaccine. The CDR3 spells CASIRSGDGDTQYF. CDR3 coding DNA: TGTGCCAGCATTCGCTCCGGAGATGGGGATACGCAGTATTTT.